Below, 26 T cell receptor beta chains from the same sample are listed, as sequenced in a study of breast tumors, draining lymph nodes, adjacent tissues (dated by TCRdb to the mid-2010s). Lymph node samples came from the axillary draining lymph nodes of breast cancer patients. The library was made by multiplex PCR. Sequencing was carried out with an Illumina HiSeq 2000. Starting from the raw public reads, TCRdb applied fastp trimming at Q25, assembled clones with MiXCR and retained in-frame beta chains. Rows with one shared CDR3 protein collapse into an entry with the most common genes and DNA. Here the sample has more than 250,000 distinct CDR3 sequences; around 31% occur a single time. Of the sample, roughly 1.2% is held by the ten largest clones. Source material: axillary lymph node tissue. The receptors stem from a female donor with breast cancer. Some clones in this sample may be carry-over from other donors' samples.

The table lists this clonotype with a few counts. A read error may be the cause here, since a much bigger clone is one base away. The chain couples TRBV9 to TRBJ2-1; 9 positions match TRBD2. The CDR3 extends over 15 amino acids. Germline CDR1 reads SGDLS; CDR2 reads YYNGEE. This CDR3 is CASSVEASGTDEPFF. CDR3 coding DNA: TGTGCCAGCAGCGTAGAGGCTAGCGGGACCGACGAGCCGTTCTTC.

At least ten counts were recorded for this clonotype. V is TRBV15 and J is TRBJ2-3; 12 bases fit TRBD2. The V segment lost 8 bases and the J segment 4 bases; nucleotides outside the gene matches: 1. Germline CDR1 reads LNHNV; CDR2 reads YYDKDF (reference sequence). The CDR3 loop spans 13 amino acids. CDR3 residues: CATASGRADTQYF. CDR3 DNA sequence: TGTGCCACCGCTAGCGGGAGGGCAGATACGCAGTATTTT.

Points on this clonotype: A much larger clonotype is one base distant, so this may be a read error. V usage is TRBV20-1 and J usage is TRBJ2-1; 8 bases align to TRBD2. Unmatched junction bases numbered 12, after V lost 3 bases and J lost 8 bases. Per germline, CDR1 DFQATT and CDR2 SNEGSKA (reference sequence). CDR3 length: 15 residues. CDR3 nucleotide sequence: TGCAGTGCTAGCCCTCCGGCGGGAGGCTCCCATGAGCAGTTCTTC. It is translated as CSASPPAGGSHEQFF.

About this clonotype: Given a much more abundant clone one base away, this may be a read error. The CDR3 protein is CSASKIGSYRPQHF. The CDR3 coding sequence is TGCAGTGCTAGTAAGATCGGTTCCTATCGGCCCCAGCATTTT. This chain joins TRBV20-1 and TRBJ1-5; D ambiguous. This CDR3 contains 14 residues. CDR1 and CDR2 (germline): DFQATT, SNEGSKA (reference sequence). Trimming cost V 3 bases and J 9 bases, with 18 bases left between them.

This clonotype appeared a few times. A junction boundary mismatches the germline segment, possibly from a read error. The V and J genes are TRBV5-6 and TRBJ2-2, with D perhaps assigned TRBD1 or TRBD2 (6 bases each). This CDR3 comprises 16 residues. CDR1 is SGHDT, CDR2 YYEEEE, per germline. This CDR3 is CAGSLAGQGRTGELFF. The CDR3 DNA follows: TGTGCCGGCAGCTTGGCTGGTCAGGGGAGGACCGGGGAGCTGTTTTTT.

In this sample, this clonotype turned up a few times. One base away lies a much larger clone, so this may be a sequencing read error. The V call is TRBV20-1, the J call TRBJ2-3, with a tentative D call TRBD2 (6 bases). Germline CDR1 reads DFQATT; CDR2 reads SNEGSKA (reference sequence). This CDR3 has 12 amino acids. Trimming took off 7 bases at V and 1 base at J, with 9 bases between the two ends. DNA of the CDR3: TGCAGTGTAGCGGCCCGCACAGATACGCAGTATTTT. Amino acid sequence: CSVAARTDTQYF.

The rearrangement links TRBV11-2 to TRBJ2-3; TRBD1 or TRBD2 may be the D gene (5 bases each). Germline values: CDR1 SGHAT, CDR2 FQNNGV. Trimming took 5 bases from V and 2 from J, leaving 17 bases between them. The CDR3 spans 16 residues. DNA of the CDR3: TGTGCCAGCAGCCCCCAAGGGGAGAGATTCACAGATACGCAGTATTTT. It translates to CASSPQGERFTDTQYF. Filled out from reference TRBV11-2 and TRBJ2-3, the complete variable domain reads EAGVAQSPRYKIIEKRQSVAFWCNPISGHATLYWYQQILGQGPKLLIQFQNNGVVDDSQLPKDRFSAERLKGVDSTLKIQPAKLEDSAVYLCASSPQGERFTDTQYFGPGTRLTVL.

As regards this clonotype: A read error may account for a junction end that differs from germline. The gene calls are TRBV7-2 and TRBJ1-4; 7 bases fit TRBD1. This CDR3 spans 15 amino acids. Germline-derived CDR1 and CDR2 are SGHTA and FQGNSA. The CDR3 here is CASSFGQVGNEKLLF. The CDR3 DNA sequence: TGTGCCAGCAGCTTTGGACAGGTGGGGAATGAAAAACTGCTTTTT.

With regard to this clonotype: One junction end disagrees with the germline gene, perhaps due to a read error. The J gene is TRBJ2-4, the V gene TRBV5-1, with D perhaps being TRBD1 or TRBD2 (5 bases each). CDR3 size: 16 residues. CDR1 is SGHRS and CDR2 is YFSETQ in the germline V gene. Here the CDR3 reads CASGLVRVIAKDIQYF. In DNA form, the CDR3 reads TGTGCCAGCGGTCTCGTCAGGGTAATAGCCAAAGACATTCAGTACTTC.

This clonotype came up many times. The V gene is TRBV20-1, the J gene TRBJ1-5, with TRBD1 as a possible D gene (5 bases). CDR1 is DFQATT and CDR2 is SNEGSKA in the germline V gene (reference sequence). Trimming removed 4 bases from V and 7 bases from J, with 11 bases in between. The length of the CDR3 is 12 residues. For the CDR3, the DNA is TGCAGTGCTAAGGACATAAACCAGCCCCAGCATTTT. Amino acid sequence: CSAKDINQPQHF.

The rearrangement links TRBV25-1 to TRBJ2-7, with 7 bases identical to TRBD2. V was clipped by 1 base and J by 3 bases; unmatched bases: 6. Germline V gene data show CDR1 as MGHDK and CDR2 as SYGVNS. There are 15 residues in the CDR3. This CDR3 reads CASSEWDGRNYEQYF. CDR3 coding DNA: TGTGCCAGCAGTGAATGGGACGGGAGGAACTACGAGCAGTACTTC.

Only a few counts were recorded for this clonotype. The chain couples TRBV30 to TRBJ2-7, with 8 nucleotides matching TRBD1. Germline CDR1 reads GTSNPN; CDR2 reads SVGIG (reference sequence). This CDR3 contains 11 residues. V shed 1 base, J shed 10 bases, and the junction held 3 bases outside the gene matches. CDR3 bases: TGTGCCTGGAGTGCAGGACAGGGTCAGTACTTC. This codes for CAWSAGQGQYF.

This clonotype has a count of ten or more. The chain joins TRBV7-6 to TRBJ1-2; 10 nucleotides line up with TRBD1. There are 16 residues in the CDR3. CDR1 is SGHVS, CDR2 FNYEAQ, per germline. V gave up 1 base and J gave up 2 bases; unmatched junction bases: 4. The DNA of the CDR3 is TGTGCCAGCAGCTTAGAAGGGGGACAGGGGAACTATGGCTACACCTTC. It yields the protein CASSLEGGQGNYGYTF.

This clonotype was seen many times. The chain carries TRBV20-1 and TRBJ2-2, with 9 positions matching TRBD2. CDR3 size: 16 residues. V was clipped by 7 bases and J by 1 base; unmatched bases: 10. Germline loops: CDR1 DFQATT, CDR2 SNEGSKA (reference sequence). CDR3 protein: CSVVAGAPMNTGELFF. The CDR3 region has the DNA TGCAGTGTAGTAGCGGGAGCCCCTATGAACACCGGGGAGCTGTTTTTT.

This clonotype was seen many times. The chain recombines TRBV5-6 with TRBJ2-3; D ambiguous. V gave up 2 bases and J gave up 5 bases, with 6 bases separating them. The CDR3 is 12 amino acids. Germline V lookup: CDR1 SGHDT, CDR2 YYEEEE. The CDR3 is CASSFRRDTQYF. DNA for the CDR3: TGTGCCAGCAGCTTTCGGAGAGATACGCAGTATTTT.

There are many counts of this clonotype. The chain joins TRBV5-1 to TRBJ2-7; D may correspond to TRBD1 or TRBD2 (5 bases each). Per germline, CDR1 SGHRS and CDR2 YFSETQ. Trimming took off 1 base at V and 2 bases at J, with 19 bases between the two ends. The CDR3 has 17 residues. This CDR3 is CASSLRGHSGPAYEQYF. DNA for the CDR3: TGCGCCAGCAGCTTGAGGGGCCACAGCGGACCAGCCTACGAGCAGTACTTC. The full variable domain, rest sourced from reference TRBV5-1 and TRBJ2-7, is KAGVTQTPRYLIKTRGQQVTLSCSPISGHRSVSWYQQTPGQGLQFLFEYFSETQRNKGNFPGRFSGRQFSNSRSEMNVSTLELGDSALYLCASSLRGHSGPAYEQYFGPGTRLTVT.

This clonotype was seen repeatedly, ten times or more. The chain recombines TRBV20-1 with TRBJ1-2; TRBD1 matches at 7 bases. Germline V gene data show CDR1 as DFQATT and CDR2 as SNEGSKA (reference sequence). The CDR3 is 14 amino acids. V lost 3 bases to trimming and J lost 4 bases; unmatched junction nucleotides: 8. The CDR3 sequence is CSASEGARGYGYTF. The CDR3 DNA reads as TGCAGTGCTAGCGAGGGGGCGCGGGGCTATGGCTACACCTTC.

The chain employs TRBV6-5 and TRBJ1-1; tentative D call: TRBD1 (5 bases). Germline CDR1 MNHEY, CDR2 SVGAGI. The CDR3 covers 13 residues. V lost 9 bases, J lost 4 bases, and 15 bases lay in between. CDR3 in DNA: TGTGCCAGTTCCTCGGGGGGGGGCACTGAAGCTTTCTTT. It is translated as CASSSGGGTEAFF.

As to this clonotype: A much larger clonotype is one base distant, so this may be a read error. Because the CDR3 is missing its conserved closing phenylalanine or tryptophan, this is likely a read error. CDR3 nucleotide sequence: TGTGCCAGCAGCGTAGTTCCGGGCAATGAGCAGTTCTCC. This sequence encodes CASSVVPGNEQFS. The chain employs TRBV9 and TRBJ2-1; D is unclear. This CDR3 has 13 amino acids. Germline V gene sequence: CDR1 SGDLS, CDR2 YYNGEE. V was pared by 0 bases and J by 6 bases, with 7 bases between.

This clonotype was seen ten or more times. The chain employs TRBV27 and TRBJ1-6; no reliable D call. Germline CDR1 reads MNHEY; CDR2 reads SMNVEV (reference sequence). The ends were cut back, 1 base at V and 7 bases at J, with 8 bases in the middle. The CDR3 runs 14 residues. The CDR3 DNA is TGTGCCAGCAGTTTATGGGAGAAGAATTCACCCCTCCACTTT. It codes for CASSLWEKNSPLHF.

This clonotype was seen ten or more times. The V gene is TRBV12-3 or TRBV12-4, the J gene TRBJ1-5; D might be TRBD1 (5 bases). The CDR3 consists of 14 residues. With 6 bases removed from V and 5 bases from J, the gap between germline ends came to 14 bases. The CDR3 region has the DNA TGTGCCAGCAGCAAATCAGGGTCGGATCAGCCCCAGCATTTT. It is translated as CASSKSGSDQPQHF.

In this sample, this clonotype turned up a few times. The V and J genes are TRBV5-6 and TRBJ2-1; D unresolved. The V and J ends lost 0 bases and 2 bases respectively, with 12 bases between them. CDR1 and CDR2 (germline): SGHDT, YYEEEE. There are 16 residues in the CDR3. The CDR3 reads CASSLAYRGTYNEQFF. Here the CDR3 DNA reads TGTGCCAGCAGCTTGGCGTATCGCGGAACCTACAATGAGCAGTTCTTC. Filled out from reference TRBV5-6 and TRBJ2-1, the complete variable domain reads DAGVTQSPTHLIKTRGQQVTLRCSPKSGHDTVSWYQQALGQGPQFIFQYYEEEERQRGNFPDRFSGHQFPNYSSELNVNALLLGDSALYLCASSLAYRGTYNEQFFGPGTRLTVL.

This clonotype was detected ten times or more. The chain links TRBV19 to TRBJ2-1; possible D gene TRBD2, 5 bases. Trimming cost V 5 bases and J 5 bases, with 16 bases left between them. Germline loops: CDR1 LNHDA, CDR2 SQIVND (reference sequence). The length of the CDR3 is 15 residues. The CDR3 here is CASSAPTRGHNEQFF. CDR3 bases: TGTGCCAGTAGTGCCCCGACCCGAGGGCACAATGAGCAGTTCTTC.

Remarks on this clonotype: A single base separates this from a much larger clone, so it may be a read error. The rearrangement links TRBV4-1 to TRBJ2-7; D remains unclear. V was shortened by 1 base and J by 5 bases, with 9 bases between the two germline ends. Germline V CDR1 and CDR2: MGHRA, YSYEKL. This CDR3 contains 13 residues. CDR3: CASSQATTHEQYF. CDR3 nucleotide sequence: TGCGCCAGCAGCCAAGCGACCACCCACGAGCAGTACTTC.

This clonotype was recorded at least ten times. The V gene is TRBV20-1, the J gene TRBJ1-6; TRBD1 is a possible D gene (6 bases). Germline V CDR1 and CDR2: DFQATT, SNEGSKA (reference sequence). Trimming took off 3 bases at V and 0 bases at J, with 12 bases between the two ends. The CDR3 loop spans 16 amino acids. This chain's CDR3 is CSARGARGSYNSPLHF. The CDR3 DNA is TGCAGTGCTAGGGGGGCGCGAGGCTCCTATAATTCACCCCTCCACTTT.

A word on this clonotype: This sequence may be a read error, since a much larger clone differs from it by one base. The chain recombines TRBV6-5 with TRBJ1-6, with a possible D match to TRBD1 (5 bases). Germline V gene lookup returns CDR1 MNHEY and CDR2 SVGAGI. The V end lost 5 bases, the J end lost 5 bases, and 10 bases lay between the germline ends. The CDR3 runs 14 residues. The CDR3 sequence: CASSHGTDNSPLHF. Written as DNA, the CDR3 is TGTGCCAGCAGTCACGGGACGGATAATTCACCCCTCCACTTT.